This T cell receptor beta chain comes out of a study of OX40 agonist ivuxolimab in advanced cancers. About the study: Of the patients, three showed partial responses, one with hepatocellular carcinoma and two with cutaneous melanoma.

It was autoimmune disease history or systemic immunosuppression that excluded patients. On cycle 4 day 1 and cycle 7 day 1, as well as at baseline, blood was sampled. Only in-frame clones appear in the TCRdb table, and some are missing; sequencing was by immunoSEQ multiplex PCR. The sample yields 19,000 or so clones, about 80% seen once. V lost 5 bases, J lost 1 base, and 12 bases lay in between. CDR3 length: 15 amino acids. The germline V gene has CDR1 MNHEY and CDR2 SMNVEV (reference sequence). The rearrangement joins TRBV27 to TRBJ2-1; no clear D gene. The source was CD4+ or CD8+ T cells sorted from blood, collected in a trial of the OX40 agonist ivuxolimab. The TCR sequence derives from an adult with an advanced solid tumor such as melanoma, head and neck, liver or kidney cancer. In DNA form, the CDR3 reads TGTGCCAGCAGTCCAGACGTTGTATCCTACAATGAGCAGTTCTTC. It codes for CASSPDVVSYNEQFF.